A selection of T cell receptor beta chains follows, all from one sample in a study of cytomegalovirus exposure and HLA in healthy donors. Method: immunoSEQ multiplex PCR; TCRdb's copy keeps in-frame clones and lacks some. The sample carries 100,000 to 140,000 clones, 74% recorded once. Sequencing was done on a sample of PBMCs. The receptors stem from a woman aged 40 to 50 in good health and CMV-seropositive. Both conserved end residues are part of each CDR3. D genes are given only for firm matches. Clone size is stated in some rows and not others, as once, few, many or a class when expanded.

V gene: TRBV5-6
clone size: NA
D gene: TRBD1
J gene: TRBJ2-1
CDR3 protein: CASSFSDRANNEQFF
CDR3 DNA: TGTGCCAGCAGCTTTTCGGACAGGGCCAACAATGAGCAGTTCTTC

V gene: TRBV7-3
clone size: NA
D gene: NA
J gene: TRBJ1-1
CDR3 protein: CASSPGVGTEAFF
CDR3 DNA: TGTGCCAGCAGCCCAGGGGTCGGAACTGAAGCTTTCTTT

V gene: TRBV14
clone size: NA
D gene: NA
J gene: TRBJ2-7
CDR3 protein: CASSQVVGSYEQYF
CDR3 DNA: TGTGCCAGCAGCCAAGTGGTGGGGAGCTACGAGCAGTACTTC

V gene: TRBV5-1
clone size: NA
D gene: TRBD1
J gene: TRBJ1-5
CDR3 protein: CASSLATGMNQPQHF
CDR3 DNA: TGCGCCAGCAGCTTGGCGACAGGGATGAATCAGCCCCAGCATTTT

V gene: TRBV10-2
clone size: NA
D gene: TRBD1
J gene: TRBJ1-2
CDR3 protein: CASGDRNYGYTF
CDR3 DNA: TGCGCCAGCGGGGACAGGAACTATGGCTACACCTTC

V gene: TRBV5-4
clone size: NA
D gene: NA
J gene: TRBJ1-1
CDR3 protein: CASSLEAVNTEAFF
CDR3 DNA: TGTGCCAGCAGCTTGGAGGCGGTGAACACTGAAGCTTTCTTT

V gene: TRBV10-3
clone size: few
D gene: TRBD1
J gene: TRBJ1-1
CDR3 protein: CAISGRGENTEAFF
CDR3 DNA: TGTGCCATCAGTGGCAGGGGGGAGAACACTGAAGCTTTCTTT

V gene: TRBV6-8
clone size: NA
D gene: NA
J gene: TRBJ1-2
CDR3 protein: CASKLEGSYGYTF
CDR3 DNA: TGTGCCAGCAAATTGGAGGGGAGCTATGGCTACACCTTC

V gene: TRBV7-3
clone size: NA
D gene: TRBD1
J gene: TRBJ2-1
CDR3 protein: CASSSQGDRYNEQFF
CDR3 DNA: TGTGCCAGCAGCTCACAGGGGGATCGCTACAATGAGCAGTTCTTC

V gene: TRBV11-1
clone size: NA
D gene: TRBD1
J gene: TRBJ2-2
CDR3 protein: CASSSGQGVAGELFF
CDR3 DNA: TGTGCCAGCAGCTCTGGACAGGGGGTGGCCGGGGAGCTGTTTTTT